This T cell receptor beta chain was retrieved from a study of beta chain features in type 1 diabetes. General study points: Type 1 diabetes patients showed a moderate but significant shortening of TCRB CDR3s in all four CD4+ subsets. An over-representation of cells with high TCR expression could result from cDNA sequencing.

Every isolated RNA sample was fully reverse transcribed, so sequencing captured expressed TCRB transcripts. Repertoires were generated with immunoSEQ multiplex PCR, while TCRdb's copy carries only in-frame clones and drops some. This table has 200,000 to 300,000 clones, roughly a tenth appearing once. Sorted CD4+ subsets: naive, central memory, regulatory, stem cell-like memory (CD45RO/CCR7/CD25/CD127/CD95/CD27 panel). Germline CDR1 and CDR2: SEHNR and FQNEAQ (reference sequence). This CDR3 region has 17 residues. Between the trimmed V and J ends, which lost 1 base and 7 bases, there was a span of 21 bases. This clone was seen only a few times. Its target is unknown.

Sequenced sample: naive CD4+ T cells from blood. J is TRBJ2-3 and V is TRBV7-9, with D maybe TRBD2 (6 bases). This clonotype originated in a man aged 25 to 45 with type 1 diabetes. This CDR3 reads CASSLVPSGVRGNTQYF. The CDR3 DNA is TGTGCCAGCAGCTTAGTTCCGTCGGGGGTTCGTGGAAATACGCAGTATTTT.